This T cell receptor beta chain was recovered during a study of T cells in pancreatic ductal adenocarcinoma. Findings and limits, study-wide: Tumors hold more CD45RO+ effector T cells, which may bias toward lower diversity. Mean clonality was about 0.12 in tumors and around 0.065 in blood, not significantly different.

Only one count was recorded for this clone. Its target is not known. The CDR3 runs to 14 residues. V lost 1 base and J 2 bases, leaving 9 bases between the germline ends. The germline CDR1 and CDR2 sequences are SEHNR and FQNEAQ (reference sequence). The selected patients with pancreatic ductal adenocarcinoma had surgery but no neoadjuvant therapy. Using immunoSEQ multiplex PCR, the repertoire was profiled, and TCRdb retains in-frame clones only, with some absent. The repertoire holds around 100,000 clones, with 90% to 95% as singletons. The sequence was collected from a human donor with pancreatic ductal adenocarcinoma. The chain links TRBV7-9 to TRBJ2-7, with a weak D call TRBD1 (6 bases). The specimen sequenced was PBMCs. Here the CDR3 reads CASSLGGPTYEQYF. The CDR3 nucleotides read TGTGCCAGCAGCTTAGGGGGGCCCACCTACGAGCAGTACTTC.